Below are 29 T cell receptor beta chains sequenced from a single sample in a study of T cells in localized non-small cell lung cancer. The repertoire was sequenced with immunoSEQ multiplex PCR; TCRdb's copy has only in-frame clones and lacks some. The table lists about 1,100 clones, roughly a quarter of them singletons. Source: lung tumor tissue, taken before any cancer treatment. These receptors all come from a male donor at least 60 years old with stage III squamous cell lung carcinoma.

A single count supports this clone. This chain uses TRBV5-1 with TRBJ2-2, with 9 bases fitting TRBD1. Germline V gene data show CDR1 as SGHRS and CDR2 as YFSETQ. Losses at the gene ends were 3 bases for V and 1 base for J; bases not matched to a gene: 1. The CDR3 extends over 15 amino acids. The CDR3 sequence: CASSSGQGNTGELFF. For the CDR3, the DNA is TGCGCCAGCAGCTCGGGACAGGGGAACACCGGGGAGCTGTTTTTT.

The chain joins TRBV29-1 to TRBJ1-5, with 7 bases aligning to TRBD1. CDR1 is SQVTM and CDR2 is ANQGSEA in the germline V gene. Trimming took 4 bases from V and 2 from J; bases not matched to a gene: 5. The CDR3 loop spans 14 amino acids. Written as DNA, the CDR3 is TGCAGCGTTGTCGTTACAGGGGGCAATCAGCCCCAGCATTTT. Amino acids: CSVVVTGGNQPQHF.

This clone came up a few times. V gene TRBV19 combines with J gene TRBJ2-3, with D possibly TRBD1 on 7 matching bases. Germline-derived CDR1 and CDR2 are LNHDA and SQIVND (reference sequence). This CDR3 is 15 amino acids long. V lost 3 bases and J 6 bases, leaving 16 bases between the germline ends. CDR3 bases: TGTGCCAGTAGTATTGGGGCACAGGGGAGGGATACGCAGTATTTT. It is translated as CASSIGAQGRDTQYF.

V gene TRBV18 combines with J gene TRBJ2-3; D remains ambiguous. From germline, CDR1 is KGHSH and CDR2 LQKENI. The CDR3 length is 14 residues. Trimming took off 2 bases at V and 0 bases at J, with 6 bases between the two ends. In DNA, the CDR3 is TGTGCCAGCTCACCAGGTCTAAGCACAGATACGCAGTATTTT. It translates to CASSPGLSTDTQYF. Drawing the rest from reference TRBV18 and TRBJ2-3, the complete variable domain is NAGVMQNPRHLVRRRGQEARLRCSPMKGHSHVYWYRQLPEEGLKFMVYLQKENIIDESGMPKERFSAEFPKEGPSILRIQQVVRGDSAAYFCASSPGLSTDTQYFGPGTRLTVL.

The V gene is TRBV19, the J gene TRBJ2-1; perhaps TRBD1 as D (6 bases). V dropped 3 bases and J dropped 8 bases, with 11 bases sitting between them. CDR3 length: 13 residues. CDR1 and CDR2 (germline): LNHDA, SQIVND (reference sequence). CDR3 sequence (DNA): TGTGCCAGTAGTATTGGCAGGGGAGATGAGCAGTTCTTC. This translates into CASSIGRGDEQFF.

The chain employs TRBV15 and TRBJ1-1; TRBD1 aligns across 7 bases. The CDR3 is made up of 16 amino acids. The V and J ends lost 4 bases and 1 base, in that order; junction bases with no gene match: 9. The germline V gene encodes CDR1 LNHNV and CDR2 YYDKDF (reference sequence). The CDR3 protein is CATSTYRGIRNTEAFF. The CDR3 bases are TGTGCCACCAGCACATACAGGGGAATAAGGAACACTGAAGCTTTCTTT.

Relative to its sample, this clone is medium-sized. This sequence joins TRBV11-3 and TRBJ2-1, with TRBD1 matching 9 bases. Germline CDR1 and CDR2: SGHNT and YENEEA. The CDR3 is 15 residues long. J gave up 8 bases and V 5 bases, and 10 bases lay outside the gene matches. CDR3 sequence (DNA): TGTGCCAGCAGCCCGGGACAGGGACAAGATTATGAGCAGTTCTTC. Its translation is CASSPGQGQDYEQFF. The full variable domain, in which reference TRBV11-3 and TRBJ2-1 provide the parts outside the CDR3, is EAGVVQSPRYKIIEKKQPVAFWCNPISGHNTLYWYLQNLGQGPELLIRYENEEAVDDSQLPKDRFSAERLKGVDSTLKIQPAELGDSAVYLCASSPGQGQDYEQFFGPGTRLTVL.

The CDR3 spells CSVKTGANTEAFF. DNA of the CDR3: TGCAGCGTCAAGACAGGGGCGAACACTGAAGCTTTCTTT. The chain uses TRBV29-1 and TRBJ1-1, with 8 bases matching TRBD1. V lost 6 bases and J lost 1; bases outside the gene matches: 4. Germline V lookup: CDR1 SQVTM, CDR2 ANQGSEA. The CDR3 is 13 amino acids.

The V and J genes are TRBV11-3 and TRBJ1-2, with 12 positions matching TRBD1. Germline CDR1 and CDR2: SGHNT and YENEEA. The CDR3 is made up of 14 amino acids. The trim removed 5 bases at V and 8 bases at J, leaving 6 bases unmatched. CDR3 DNA sequence: TGTGCCAGCAGCCCGGGACAGGGGGCAGTAGGCTACACCTTC. This sequence encodes CASSPGQGAVGYTF.

This clone was counted a few times. V is TRBV5-1 and J is TRBJ2-5, with 10 bases matching TRBD2. CDR1 and CDR2 from the germline V gene are SGHRS and YFSETQ. The CDR3 extends over 16 amino acids. The J segment lost 5 bases and the V segment lost 0 bases, leaving 7 bases of the junction unmatched. The CDR3: CASSLVKASGSETQYF. The CDR3 DNA reads TGCGCCAGCAGCTTGGTCAAGGCTAGCGGGAGTGAGACCCAGTACTTC.

The V call is TRBV6-8, the J call TRBJ1-2; TRBD1 aligns across 8 bases. The CDR3 has 14 amino acids. V shed 6 bases, J shed 2 bases, and the junction held 5 bases outside the gene matches. Germline V gives CDR1 MNHGY, CDR2 SAAAGT. The CDR3 DNA is TGTGCCAGCAGATCCGGACAGGGCAACTATGGCTACACCTTC. Amino acids: CASRSGQGNYGYTF.

This sequence joins TRBV19 and TRBJ1-1, with TRBD1 matching over 7 bases. The germline V gene has CDR1 LNHDA and CDR2 SQIVND (reference sequence). The J segment lost 7 bases and the V segment lost 8 bases, leaving 10 bases of the junction unmatched. The CDR3 has 13 residues. The CDR3, as DNA: TGTGCCAGTTCAAGACAGGGATTTAATGAAGCTTTCTTT. Residues: CASSRQGFNEAFF.

J is TRBJ2-1 and V is TRBV19, with D tentatively TRBD2 (5 bases). The CDR3 loop spans 14 amino acids. V shed 1 base and J shed 8 bases, with 12 bases lying between them. Germline V gene lookup returns CDR1 LNHDA and CDR2 SQIVND (reference sequence). CDR3 DNA: TGTGCCAGTAGTATAGGAGGGAGAAGCTATGAGCAGTTCTTC. Its translation: CASSIGGRSYEQFF.

The chain has TRBV9 and TRBJ2-7, with D hard to call. This CDR3 contains 14 residues. Germline values: CDR1 SGDLS, CDR2 YYNGEE. V dropped 0 bases and J dropped 0 bases, with 7 bases sitting between them. CDR3 in amino acids: CASSVGGNSYEQYF. CDR3 bases: TGTGCCAGCAGCGTAGGGGGTAACTCCTACGAGCAGTACTTC.

The CDR3 DNA reads as TGCAGCGTTGGGACAGGGGAAGGCTACGAGCAGTACTTC. This translates into CSVGTGEGYEQYF. The chain has TRBV29-1 and TRBJ2-7, with TRBD1 matching over 9 bases. Trimming at V came to 4 bases and at J to 3 bases, leaving 4 bases not matched to a gene. CDR3 length: 13 residues. In germline, CDR1 is SQVTM, CDR2 ANQGSEA.

The chain employs TRBV9 and TRBJ1-1; 7 nucleotides match TRBD1. The CDR3 loop spans 16 amino acids. Germline CDR1 SGDLS, CDR2 YYNGEE. V shed 5 bases and J 1 base; nucleotides not matched to a gene: 11. In nucleotides, the CDR3 is TGTGCCAGCAGTGACTTCGGCAGGGGGAAGAACACTGAAGCTTTCTTT. This translates into CASSDFGRGKNTEAFF.

This clone is labeled medium-sized. This sequence joins TRBV9 and TRBJ2-7; 8 bases agree with TRBD1. This CDR3 contains 14 residues. Trimming cost V 0 bases and J 7 bases; bases outside gene matches: 6. The germline V gene has CDR1 SGDLS and CDR2 YYNGEE. In DNA form, the CDR3 reads TGTGCCAGCAGCGTAGGGACAGGGTATCAAGAGCAGTACTTC. This encodes CASSVGTGYQEQYF.

This clone ranks as medium-sized. This chain uses TRBV11-3 with TRBJ2-7, with unresolved D. The CDR3 is 15 amino acids. Germline CDR1 is SGHNT and CDR2 is YENEEA. V lost 3 bases and J 0 bases, leaving 12 bases between the germline ends. The CDR3 loop reads CASSFGPTSSYEQYF. For the CDR3, the DNA is TGTGCCAGCAGCTTCGGACCTACGAGCTCCTACGAGCAGTACTTC.

This clone came up a few times. The chain recombines TRBV19 with TRBJ2-2; the D gene is possibly TRBD2 (6 bases). Germline values: CDR1 LNHDA, CDR2 SQIVND (reference sequence). V lost 6 bases and J lost 3, with 11 bases in between. CDR3 length: 14 amino acids. For the CDR3, the DNA is TGTGCCAGTAGCCTAGCGCTAGACACCGGGGAGCTGTTTTTT. As protein: CASSLALDTGELFF.

A few counts support this clone. The chain employs TRBV2 and TRBJ1-2; D gene uncertain. The germline V and J ends were trimmed by 3 bases and 4 bases, with 12 bases remaining between them. This CDR3 comprises 14 residues. Germline V gives CDR1 SNHLY, CDR2 FYNNEI. For the CDR3, the DNA is TGTGCCAGCAGTGAGCTGGTTGCTAGCTATGGCTACACCTTC. It is translated as CASSELVASYGYTF. Variable domain in full (rest from reference TRBV2 and TRBJ1-2): EPEVTQTPSHQVTQMGQEVILRCVPISNHLYFYWYRQILGQKVEFLVSFYNNEISEKSEIFDDQFSVERPDGSNFTLKIRSTKLEDSAMYFCASSELVASYGYTFGSGTRLTVV.

The chain joins TRBV5-1 to TRBJ1-1; D is perhaps TRBD1 (5 bases). CDR1 is SGHRS and CDR2 is YFSETQ in the germline V gene. CDR3 size: 14 residues. V lost 2 bases and J lost 1, with 9 bases in between. CDR3 protein: CASSFLQGNTEAFF. The CDR3 coding sequence is TGCGCCAGCAGCTTTTTGCAGGGGAACACTGAAGCTTTCTTT.

The rearrangement joins TRBV18 to TRBJ1-5; tentative D call: TRBD1 (6 bases). CDR3 size: 14 residues. Germline V CDR1 and CDR2: KGHSH, LQKENI. Trimming left V 3 bases short and J 6 bases short, with 12 bases between. The CDR3 protein is CASSPDSGSQPQHF. The CDR3 DNA sequence: TGTGCCAGCTCACCGGACAGTGGCAGTCAGCCCCAGCATTTT.

This clone was recorded a few times. The chain couples TRBV19 to TRBJ1-4, with TRBD1 as a possible D gene (6 bases). The CDR3 contains 14 residues. Germline lookup yields CDR1 LNHDA and CDR2 SQIVND (reference sequence). V lost 6 bases and J lost 5, with 13 bases in between. For the CDR3, the DNA is TGTGCCAGTAGCTCCAGGAGGGGGAATGAAAAACTGTTTTTT. It encodes CASSSRRGNEKLFF.

The chain is built from TRBV18 and TRBJ1-2; D possibly corresponds to TRBD1 (5 bases). Germline loops: CDR1 KGHSH, CDR2 LQKENI. The CDR3 contains 12 residues. The V and J ends lost 6 bases and 13 bases respectively, with 18 bases between them. The CDR3 region is CASSQDKGPLTF. CDR3 sequence (DNA): TGTGCCAGCTCTCAGGATAAGGGACCTCTCACCTTC.

The chain carries TRBV15 and TRBJ2-5; 8 bases match TRBD1. The CDR3 is 14 residues long. Germline V gene lookup returns CDR1 LNHNV and CDR2 YYDKDF (reference sequence). V dropped 5 bases and J dropped 2; count of bases not matched to a gene: 4. CDR3: CATSAGQEQETQYF. CDR3 coding DNA: TGTGCCACCAGCGCGGGACAGGAGCAAGAGACCCAGTACTTC.

This clone was seen only a few times. The chain couples TRBV9 to TRBJ2-3; D is ambiguous. CDR3 length: 15 residues. Germline values: CDR1 SGDLS, CDR2 YYNGEE. V was shortened by 4 bases and J by 5 bases, with 17 bases between the two germline ends. CDR3 protein: CASSQAGDPRDTQYF. For the CDR3, the DNA is TGTGCCAGCAGCCAAGCTGGGGATCCCAGAGATACGCAGTATTTT.

The chain joins TRBV19 to TRBJ2-6; 12 bases map to TRBD1. The CDR3 covers 17 residues. Per germline, CDR1 LNHDA and CDR2 SQIVND (reference sequence). Trimming cost V 4 bases and J 2 bases; bases outside gene matches: 3. The CDR3 loop reads CASSTWDRGPGANVLTF. The CDR3 coding sequence is TGTGCCAGTAGTACCTGGGACAGGGGGCCTGGGGCCAACGTCCTGACTTTC.

This clone was seen a few times. The chain couples TRBV5-1 to TRBJ2-5; perhaps TRBD1 as D (5 bases). The CDR3 sequence is 15 residues long. Germline-derived CDR1 and CDR2 are SGHRS and YFSETQ. V was shortened by 0 bases and J by 2 bases, with 11 bases between the two germline ends. The CDR3 loop reads CASSLALAGQETQYF. The CDR3 DNA reads as TGCGCCAGCAGCTTGGCCCTGGCAGGGCAAGAGACCCAGTACTTC.

V usage is TRBV19 and J usage is TRBJ1-2; a possible D gene is TRBD1 (6 bases). CDR3 size: 14 residues. Between the trimmed V and J ends, which lost 3 bases and 3 bases, there was a span of 11 bases. Germline V lookup: CDR1 LNHDA, CDR2 SQIVND (reference sequence). CDR3 in amino acids: CASSIGRGDYGYTF. The CDR3, as DNA: TGTGCCAGTAGTATCGGCAGGGGAGACTATGGCTACACCTTC. The full variable domain, with the rest looked up from reference TRBV19 and TRBJ1-2, is DGGITQSPKYLFRKEGQNVTLSCEQNLNHDAMYWYRQDPGQGLRLIYYSQIVNDFQKGDIAEGYSVSREKKESFPLTVTSAQKNPTAFYLCASSIGRGDYGYTFGSGTRLTVV.